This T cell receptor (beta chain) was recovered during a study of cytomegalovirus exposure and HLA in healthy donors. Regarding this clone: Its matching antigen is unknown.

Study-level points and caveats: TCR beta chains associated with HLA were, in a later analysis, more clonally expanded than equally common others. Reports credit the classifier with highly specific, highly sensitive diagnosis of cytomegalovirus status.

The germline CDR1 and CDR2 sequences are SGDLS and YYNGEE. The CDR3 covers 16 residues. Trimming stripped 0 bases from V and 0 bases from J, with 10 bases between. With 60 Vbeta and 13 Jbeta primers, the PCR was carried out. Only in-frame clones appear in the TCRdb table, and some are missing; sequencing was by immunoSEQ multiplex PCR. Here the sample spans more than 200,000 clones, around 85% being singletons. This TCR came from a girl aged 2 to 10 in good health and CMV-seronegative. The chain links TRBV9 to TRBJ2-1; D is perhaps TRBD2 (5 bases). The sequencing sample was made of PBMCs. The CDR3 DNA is TGTGCCAGCAGCGTAGGGGGTAGCGCCTCCTACAATGAGCAGTTCTTC. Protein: CASSVGGSASYNEQFF. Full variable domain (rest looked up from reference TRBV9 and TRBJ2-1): DSGVTQTPKHLITATGQRVTLRCSPRSGDLSVYWYQQSLDQGLQFLIQYYNGEERAKGNILERFSAQQFPDLHSELNLSSLELGDSALYFCASSVGGSASYNEQFFGPGTRLTVL.